This T cell receptor (beta chain) was sequenced in a study of response to subunit inactivated influenza vaccine. The study's findings and limits: A suggestion made by the authors is that each seasonal influenza vaccination recruits few new T cells.

The germline gives CDR1 MNHEY, CDR2 SVGEGT. The V end lost 2 bases, the J end lost 2 bases, and 4 bases lay between the germline ends. The CDR3 has 13 amino acids. TCRdb reprocessed the RT-PCR reads with MiXCR, giving one entry per CDR3 protein. The repertoire includes 550,000 to 800,000 distinct CDR3 sequences, 14% of them detected once, and 6.5% to 8.5% sits in the top ten. This clonotype was counted only a few times. As yet, its antigen is unknown. The clonotype was recovered from a man aged 45-65 years who received an inactivated influenza vaccine. This chain joins TRBV6-2 or TRBV6-3 and TRBJ2-4; D is uncertain. The material sequenced was PBMCs from blood, taken around 14 days before vaccination. The CDR3 DNA sequence: TGTGCCAGCAGTTACGGTACCAAAAACATTCAGTACTTC. Residues: CASSYGTKNIQYF.